The rows below give T cell receptor beta chains drawn from one sample of a study of T cells in Graves' hyperthyroidism and ophthalmopathy. In TCRdb, the multiplex PCR reads were re-called with MiXCR into one record per CDR3 protein. The table has about 210,000 distinct CDR3 sequences, 17% seen once. The sample comprised blood. The receptors here all came from a man aged 45-65 years with Graves' hyperthyroidism. CDR3s include the opening cysteine and the closing phenylalanine or tryptophan. D genes are given only for firm matches. Size is stated for part of the rows, as once, few or many counts, or as a class when the clone is expanded.

clone_size j_call d_call cdr3_length v_call cdr3_nt cdr3_aa
few TRBJ2-5 TRBD1 13 TRBV7-6 TGTGCCAGCAGCTGGGGACAGGGTGAGACCCAGTACTTC CASSWGQGETQYF
. TRBJ1-4 . 16 TRBV4-3 TGCGCCAGCAGCCCATCCTACAGAGCAACTAATGAAAAACTGTTTTTT CASSPSYRATNEKLFF
few TRBJ2-1 TRBD2 15 TRBV10-1 TGCGCCAGCAGTGAATCTAGCGGGAGGGTAAATGAGCAGTTCTTC CASSESSGRVNEQFF
. TRBJ1-1 . 14 TRBV30 TGTGCCTGGAGTGTACCTCGAAATCCAGCTGAAGCTTTCTTT CAWSVPRNPAEAFF
. TRBJ2-1 . 15 TRBV5-1 TGCGCCAGCTCCCGCCGAGACAGGTCGTACAATGAGCAGTTCTTC CASSRRDRSYNEQFF
few TRBJ1-2 . 15 TRBV7-9 TGTGCCAGCAGCTTAGCGGAGGGCCCTAACTATGGCTACACCTTC CASSLAEGPNYGYTF
many TRBJ2-1 . 14 TRBV28 TGTGCCAGCAGTTCTCTGGAGCGGAACAATGAGCAGTTCTTC CASSSLERNNEQFF
many TRBJ2-1 . 14 TRBV5-1 TGCGCCAGCAGCTTGGGTTATGATAACAATGAGCAGTTCTTC CASSLGYDNNEQFF
. TRBJ2-1 TRBD2 14 TRBV20-1 TGCAGTGCCAACCGGGACTACCCCTACAATGAGCAGTTCTTC CSANRDYPYNEQFF
many TRBJ2-7 TRBD1 14 TRBV6-1 TGTGCCAGCAGTGTACGACAGGGGCGGTACGAGCAGTACTTC CASSVRQGRYEQYF
many TRBJ2-4 . 16 TRBV28 TGTGCCAGCAGTATTTCCGGAGGGGGTCTCAGGGACATTCAGTACTTC CASSISGGGLRDIQYF
many TRBJ2-1 TRBD2 17 TRBV2 TGTGCCAGCAGTGAAGCGTTAGCGGGAGTTGGGCACAGTGAGCAGTTCTTC CASSEALAGVGHSEQFF
many TRBJ1-3 . 15 TRBV11-2 TGTGCCAGCAGCCCCGGGATGACCTCTGGAAACACCATATATTTT CASSPGMTSGNTIYF
once TRBJ1-1 . 12 TRBV5-1 TGCGCCAGCAGCGACATTGGCACTGAAGCTTTCTTT CASSDIGTEAFF
many TRBJ2-7 . 14 TRBV29-1 TGCAGCGTTGAAGGGAGGGGGCAAGAATACGAGCAGTACTTC CSVEGRGQEYEQYF
many TRBJ2-7 TRBD1 13 TRBV18 TGTGCCAGCTCACTCGACAGGGGCTACGAGCAGTACTTC CASSLDRGYEQYF
few TRBJ2-7 TRBD1 16 TRBV19 TGTGCCAGTAGAGTTTCAGGGGGCGAAGGCTCCTACGAGCAGTACTTC CASRVSGGEGSYEQYF
many TRBJ1-5 . 15 TRBV28 TGTGCCAGCACCTTTGGGACGGATATTTGGCAGCCCCAGCATTTT CASTFGTDIWQPQHF
few TRBJ1-1 TRBD1 14 TRBV18 TGTGCCAGCTCGCTACAGGGGGATATCACTGAAGCTTTCTTT CASSLQGDITEAFF
many TRBJ2-7 TRBD2 16 TRBV29-1 TGCAGCGTTGATGGACTAGCGGGAGAAGGGTACTACGAGCAGTACTTC CSVDGLAGEGYYEQYF
many TRBJ1-1 . 13 TRBV2 TGTGCCAGCAGTGATTCGGCTAACACTGAAGCTTTCTTT CASSDSANTEAFF
many TRBJ1-5 . 18 TRBV28 TGTGCCAGCAGTTTATGGCAGGGGACCGCAAGTCGGAATCAGCCCCAGCATTTT CASSLWQGTASRNQPQHF
. TRBJ2-7 TRBD2 18 TRBV7-9 TGTGCCAGCAGCCCCCTCGGGCTAGCGGGAGGGAGCTCCTACGAGCAGTACTTC CASSPLGLAGGSSYEQYF
many TRBJ2-3 . 12 TRBV7-9 TGTGCCAGCAGCTCAGCGGGAGATACGCAGTATTTT CASSSAGDTQYF
many TRBJ2-1 . 14 TRBV20-1 TGCAGTGCTACTAGCCGAGGAGCCTACAATGAGCAGTTCTTC CSATSRGAYNEQFF
many TRBJ2-3 TRBD2 18 TRBV20-1 TGCAGTGCTAGAGATTCCCTTTTTAGCGGGAGGGCCCAAGATACGCAGTATTTT CSARDSLFSGRAQDTQYF
many TRBJ1-4 . 16 TRBV11-2 TGTGCCAGCAGCTCCCAGGCGGGCGCAACTAATGAAAAACTGTTTTTT CASSSQAGATNEKLFF
many TRBJ1-1 TRBD1 14 TRBV5-6 TGTGCCAGCAGCCCGGACAGGGCGAACACTGAAGCTTTCTTT CASSPDRANTEAFF
. TRBJ2-1 . 14 TRBV6-2/TRBV6-3 TGTGCCAGCAGTTACGGGTGGGGGGAGGTTGAGCAGTTCTTC CASSYGWGEVEQFF
many TRBJ2-7 . 13 TRBV28 TGTGCCAGCAGTTTAGCGTCAACCTACGAGCAGTACTTC CASSLASTYEQYF
. TRBJ2-7 . 15 TRBV5-6 TGTGCCAGCAGCTTGACAGGGTTTAGCTCCTACGAGCAGTACTTC CASSLTGFSSYEQYF
few TRBJ2-3 TRBD2 15 TRBV4-2 TGTGCCAGCAGCCCCCTGGGAGGGCGATCAGATACGCAGTATTTT CASSPLGGRSDTQYF
few TRBJ2-7 . 14 TRBV28 TGTGCCAGCAGTTTTCGGCTAGGAGGTATCGAGCAGTACTTC CASSFRLGGIEQYF
many TRBJ2-5 . 12 TRBV12-3/TRBV12-4 TGTGCCAGCACCGTAGGGTGGGAGACCCAGTACTTC CASTVGWETQYF
. TRBJ2-6 . 16 TRBV5-1 TGCGCCAGCAGCTTGGGGGGCGAAGCAGGGGCCAACGTCCTGACTTTC CASSLGGEAGANVLTF
many TRBJ2-7 TRBD2 15 TRBV28 TGTGCCAGCAGTTGGGAACTAGCGGAGATGTACGAGCAGTACTTC CASSWELAEMYEQYF
many TRBJ2-5 TRBD2 15 TRBV10-2 TGCGCCAGCAGTGTATCTGGCGGGAGGGATGAGACCCAGTACTTC CASSVSGGRDETQYF
. TRBJ1-5 . 17 TRBV20-1 TGCAGTGCCGGGGCCGGGGGCGCCTTTTGGGGCAATCAGCCCCAGCATTTT CSAGAGGAFWGNQPQHF
many TRBJ2-5 . 17 TRBV7-3 TGTGCCAGCAGCTTTGGGGGGACAATTAGGGAAGGGGAGACCCAGTACTTC CASSFGGTIREGETQYF
many TRBJ2-7 TRBD2 15 TRBV10-2 TGCGCCAGCAGTGCCGGGACTAGCGGGTCCTACGAGCAGTACTTC CASSAGTSGSYEQYF
many TRBJ2-4 TRBD2 17 TRBV11-2 TGTGCCAGCAGGGCGGCGGGGGGGCGTTGGGCCAAAAACATTCAGTACTTC CASRAAGGRWAKNIQYF
many TRBJ2-3 TRBD1 13 TRBV28 TGTGCCAGCAACAGGGGTGCTTACGATACGCAGTATTTT CASNRGAYDTQYF
. TRBJ2-1 . 17 TRBV6-1 TGTGCCAGCAGTGTGAGAATACAGGGTACGCACAACAATGAGCAGTTCTTC CASSVRIQGTHNNEQFF
. TRBJ1-2 TRBD1 15 TRBV12-5 TGTGCTAGTGGTTTGGGGGGACAGGGGTATTTTGGCTACACCTTC CASGLGGQGYFGYTF
. TRBJ2-5 . 15 TRBV7-9 TGTGCCAGCAGCTTACGGGACCCCCCAAAAGAGACCCAGTACTTC CASSLRDPPKETQYF
. TRBJ2-1 . 14 TRBV6-1 TGTGCCAGCCAGGGGCGAGCCGGGACCGGTGAGCAGTTCTTC CASQGRAGTGEQFF
few TRBJ2-1 TRBD1 15 TRBV5-1 TGCGCCAGCAGCTACCGGGACAGGGCCTACAATGAGCAGTTCTTC CASSYRDRAYNEQFF
many TRBJ2-7 TRBD1 13 TRBV18 TGTGCCAGCTCAGTTGGACAGGAGCTCGAGCAGTACTTC CASSVGQELEQYF
many TRBJ1-2 . 13 TRBV11-2 TGTGCCAGCAACCCAGCCGGGGAGAGTGGCTACACCTTC CASNPAGESGYTF